The 29 T cell receptor beta chains given below trace back to one sample, sequenced in a study of blood T cell repertoires in COVID-19. TCRdb's copy holds only in-frame clones and misses some; the assay was immunoSEQ multiplex PCR. The data show roughly 280,000 clones, with around 84% seen just once and 5.2% held by the top ten. Sequences were obtained from peripheral blood. The receptors shown here come from a woman aged 60-75 years with COVID-19, enrolled during active disease.

V is TRBV28 and J is TRBJ1-1; 7 positions match TRBD1. The germline V gene has CDR1 MDHEN and CDR2 SYDVKM. The V segment lost 3 bases and the J segment 1 base; nucleotides outside the gene matches: 2. This CDR3 spans 14 amino acids. The CDR3 nucleotides are TGTGCCAGCAGTTTCGGGGACAGGAACACTGAAGCTTTCTTT. As protein: CASSFGDRNTEAFF.

J is TRBJ2-2 and V is TRBV7-2, with 7 bases that match TRBD1. The CDR3 is made up of 14 amino acids. With 5 bases clipped from V and 4 bases from J, the junction kept 4 bases outside the gene matches. CDR1 SGHTA and CDR2 FQGNSA come from the germline V gene. The CDR3 reads CASSPGQFTGELFF. In nucleotides, the CDR3 is TGTGCCAGCAGCCCGGGACAGTTCACCGGGGAGCTGTTTTTT.

V is TRBV4-2 and J is TRBJ1-3; perhaps TRBD1 as D (5 bases). There are 14 residues in the CDR3. The germline V and J ends were trimmed by 4 bases and 3 bases, with 10 bases remaining between them. CDR1 is LGHNA, CDR2 YNFKEQ, per germline. The CDR3 protein is CASSRGTNGNTIYF. In nucleotides, the CDR3 is TGTGCCAGCAGCCGCGGGACGAATGGAAACACCATATATTTT.

This clone was recorded only once. The chain uses TRBV18 and TRBJ2-5, with D possibly being TRBD1 (6 bases). This CDR3 is built from 15 residues. Trimming left V 4 bases short and J 2 bases short, with 14 bases between. Germline CDR1 is KGHSH and CDR2 is LQKENI. The CDR3 sequence is CASSHRAPRQETQYF. CDR3 DNA sequence: TGTGCCAGCTCACACAGGGCCCCGAGGCAAGAGACCCAGTACTTC. The variable domain in full, completed from reference TRBV18 and TRBJ2-5, reads NAGVMQNPRHLVRRRGQEARLRCSPMKGHSHVYWYRQLPEEGLKFMVYLQKENIIDESGMPKERFSAEFPKEGPSILRIQQVVRGDSAAYFCASSHRAPRQETQYFGPGTRLLVL.

The chain combines TRBV5-1 with TRBJ2-7, with D possibly being TRBD1 (6 bases). The CDR3 covers 14 residues. Germline values: CDR1 SGHRS, CDR2 YFSETQ. The V end was cut by 2 bases, the J end by 4 bases, with 13 bases between. CDR3 coding DNA: TGCGCCAGCAGCTTACAGGGTCTGGGGTACGAGCAGTACTTC. It specifies CASSLQGLGYEQYF.

The rearrangement links TRBV9 to TRBJ2-1, with D perhaps matching TRBD2 (5 bases). CDR1 is SGDLS and CDR2 is YYNGEE in the germline V gene. The CDR3 has 17 amino acids. The germline V and J ends were trimmed by 4 bases and 1 base, with 18 bases remaining between them. The CDR3 region has the DNA TGTGCCAGCAGCCCCCCGACTCGCTGGGAGTCCTACAATGAGCAGTTCTTC. Translation gives CASSPPTRWESYNEQFF.

This chain links TRBV7-8 with TRBJ2-1; 8 bases agree with TRBD2. The V gene end was trimmed by 1 base and the J gene end by 3 bases; junction bases not matched to a gene: 8. From germline, CDR1 is SGHVS and CDR2 FQNEAQ. The CDR3 is 17 amino acids. The DNA of the CDR3 is TGTGCCAGCAGCTTAGGCGACGGGAGGGCCATCTACAATGAGCAGTTCTTC. Amino acid sequence: CASSLGDGRAIYNEQFF.

The V and J genes are TRBV5-5 and TRBJ1-6; 7 bases are a match to TRBD1. Germline loops: CDR1 SGHKS, CDR2 YYEKEE (reference sequence). V shed 3 bases and J 3 bases; nucleotides not matched to a gene: 15. The CDR3 has 19 residues. This CDR3 is CASSSDKTLDRNYNSPLHF. CDR3 nucleotides: TGTGCCAGCAGCTCTGATAAAACCCTGGACAGGAACTATAATTCACCCCTCCACTTT.

V usage is TRBV30 and J usage is TRBJ1-3; possible D gene TRBD1, 6 bases. The V gene lost 4 bases and the J gene lost 2 bases, with 6 bases spanning the gap. This CDR3 region has 12 residues. CDR1 GTSNPN and CDR2 SVGIG come from the germline V gene (reference sequence). The CDR3 region has the DNA TGTGCCTGGACAGGGGCTGGAAACACCATATATTTT. Protein product: CAWTGAGNTIYF.

The chain has TRBV6-5 and TRBJ1-5; unclear D gene. CDR1 MNHEY and CDR2 SVGAGI come from the germline V gene. V was clipped by 6 bases and J by 4 bases, with 16 bases between them. The CDR3 spans 15 residues. The CDR3 DNA reads as TGTGCCAGCAGACTTTTACCCGCGGGGAATCAGCCCCAGCATTTT. It is translated as CASRLLPAGNQPQHF.

The chain carries TRBV15 and TRBJ2-3; 9 bases are shared with TRBD2. V lost 4 bases, J lost 0 bases, and 5 bases stayed unmatched. Germline CDR1 LNHNV, CDR2 YYDKDF (reference sequence). This CDR3 has 16 amino acids. The CDR3 DNA follows: TGTGCCACCAGCAAGCCTAGCGGGGCTAGCACAGATACGCAGTATTTT. Translated, it gives CATSKPSGASTDTQYF.

This clone turned up a few times. The V call is TRBV28, the J call TRBJ1-4, with D unclear. Germline values: CDR1 MDHEN, CDR2 SYDVKM. The CDR3 is 18 amino acids. V was clipped by 1 base and J by 0 bases, with 15 bases between them. This CDR3 reads CASSLLAPQRTTNEKLFF. The CDR3 DNA reads TGTGCCAGCAGTTTATTAGCCCCCCAACGGACAACTAATGAAAAACTGTTTTTT.

This chain connects TRBV5-4 to TRBJ2-2; a possible D gene is TRBD2 (6 bases). Germline-derived CDR1 and CDR2 are SGHNT and YYREEE (reference sequence). The CDR3 is 13 amino acids. V dropped 5 bases and J dropped 1 base, with 6 bases sitting between them. The CDR3 nucleotides are TGTGCCAGCAGGGGGGGGAACACCGGGGAGCTGTTTTTT. Amino acids: CASRGGNTGELFF.

The V and J genes are TRBV6-2 or TRBV6-3 and TRBJ2-1; 16 bases are a match to TRBD2. CDR3 length equals 19 residues. The V and J ends lost 2 bases and 4 bases, in that order; junction bases with no gene match: 8. Germline CDR1 MNHEY, CDR2 SVGEGT. CDR3 residues: CASSYRGLAGGRYYNEQFF. Here the CDR3 DNA reads TGTGCCAGCAGTTACCGGGGACTAGCGGGAGGGAGATATTACAATGAGCAGTTCTTC.

This chain connects TRBV28 to TRBJ2-1; the match to TRBD1 covers 9 bases. Germline V lookup: CDR1 MDHEN, CDR2 SYDVKM. The CDR3 runs to 14 residues. The trim removed 9 bases at V and 8 bases at J, leaving 11 bases unmatched. CDR3 protein: CARSLGQGGDEQFF. The CDR3 DNA is TGTGCCAGATCCTTGGGACAGGGAGGGGATGAGCAGTTCTTC. Together with reference TRBV28 and TRBJ2-1, the CDR3 gives the full variable domain: DVKVTQSSRYLVKRTGEKVFLECVQDMDHENMFWYRQDPGLGLRLIYFSYDVKMKEKGDIPEGYSVSREKKERFSLILESASTNQTSMYLCARSLGQGGDEQFFGPGTRLTVL.

This clone was counted a single time. The chain uses TRBV24-1 and TRBJ2-5; 7 bases are a match to TRBD1. The CDR3 has 16 amino acids. In germline, CDR1 is KGHDR, CDR2 SFDVKD. The V segment lost 1 base and the J segment 2 bases; nucleotides outside the gene matches: 6. The DNA for the CDR3 is TGTGCCACCAGTGATTTAGGCAGGGGGTTTCAAGAGACCCAGTACTTC. It yields the protein CATSDLGRGFQETQYF.

The chain uses TRBV29-1 and TRBJ1-2; perhaps TRBD1 as D (5 bases). Germline assignment: CDR1 SQVTM and CDR2 ANQGSEA. This CDR3 is built from 15 residues. Trimming removed 6 bases from V and 4 bases from J, with 21 bases in between. CDR3 loop: CSVDESARTSYGYTF. In DNA, the CDR3 is TGCAGCGTCGACGAAAGCGCTCGGACATCCTATGGCTACACCTTC.

This chain joins TRBV18 and TRBJ1-2; 11 bases match TRBD1. The CDR3 spans 14 residues. Germline V lookup: CDR1 KGHSH, CDR2 LQKENI. The J segment lost 7 bases and the V segment lost 6 bases, leaving 7 bases of the junction unmatched. CDR3 nucleotide sequence: TGTGCCAGCTCCCCCGGGACAGGGGGTTTTGGCTACACCTTC. It translates to CASSPGTGGFGYTF.

V and J are TRBV7-3 and TRBJ2-5; a possible D gene is TRBD1 (5 bases). Germline V CDR1 and CDR2: SGHTA, FQGTGA. Trimming shortened V by 5 bases and J by 4 bases, and 17 bases separated the two germline ends. This CDR3 region has 15 residues. The CDR3 is CASSPRSGRGETQYF. CDR3 coding DNA: TGTGCCAGCAGCCCTCGGTCAGGGCGCGGAGAGACCCAGTACTTC.

The rearrangement links TRBV28 to TRBJ2-3, with 7 bases that match TRBD1. The germline V gene encodes CDR1 MDHEN and CDR2 SYDVKM. With V trimmed by 8 bases and J by 1 base, 9 bases remained unmatched. This CDR3 is built from 15 residues. The DNA for the CDR3 is TGTGCCAGCGGGCCCAGGGGGTCGGGCACAGATACGCAGTATTTT. It is translated as CASGPRGSGTDTQYF.

V gene TRBV5-1 combines with J gene TRBJ2-5; no definite D call. Trimming removed 0 bases at V and 2 bases at J, with 8 bases between. This CDR3 is 14 amino acids long. Germline CDR1 and CDR2: SGHRS and YFSETQ. The chain's CDR3 is CASSLGTVQETQYF. The CDR3 DNA follows: TGCGCCAGCAGCTTGGGAACAGTTCAAGAGACCCAGTACTTC.

The genes are TRBV6-5 and TRBJ1-6; the match to TRBD1 covers 9 bases. Germline CDR1 and CDR2: MNHEY and SVGAGI. V lost 6 bases to trimming and J lost 10 bases; unmatched junction nucleotides: 4. This CDR3 is 13 amino acids long. The CDR3 region is CASSKDRGSPLHF. As DNA, the CDR3 is TGTGCCAGCAGCAAGGACAGGGGATCACCCCTCCACTTT.

The chain uses TRBV7-9 and TRBJ2-2; weak D call: TRBD1 (6 bases). V was cut by 2 bases and J by 8 bases, with 18 bases left in between. CDR3 length: 16 residues. Germline lookup yields CDR1 SEHNR and CDR2 FQNEAQ (reference sequence). The CDR3 DNA follows: TGTGCCAGCAGCTTACGTGTAAAGGACAGCGGTGGGGAGCTGTTTTTT. It is translated as CASSLRVKDSGGELFF. The full variable domain, its missing parts supplied by reference TRBV7-9 and TRBJ2-2, is DTGVSQNPRHKITKRGQNVTFRCDPISEHNRLYWYRQTLGQGPEFLTYFQNEAQLEKSRLLSDRFSAERPKGSFSTLEIQRTEQGDSAMYLCASSLRVKDSGGELFFGEGSRLTVL.

This rearrangement joins TRBV6-5 to TRBJ2-1; 8 bases fit TRBD2. The V gene end was trimmed by 0 bases and the J gene end by 7 bases; junction bases not matched to a gene: 5. Germline CDR1 is MNHEY and CDR2 is SVGAGI. The CDR3 extends over 15 amino acids. The CDR3 reads CASSYSREGLNEQFF. For the CDR3, the DNA is TGTGCCAGCAGTTACTCACGGGAGGGCCTGAATGAGCAGTTCTTC.

This chain uses TRBV14 with TRBJ1-2; TRBD1 might be the D (6 bases). CDR1 SGHDN and CDR2 FVKESK come from the germline V gene. V was pared by 1 base and J by 8 bases, with 11 bases between. The CDR3 consists of 13 residues. The CDR3 nucleotides are TGTGCCAGCAGCCAAGTACAGGGCGGCGGCTACACCTTC. Its protein product is CASSQVQGGGYTF.

Regarding this clone: A read error may be the cause here, since a much bigger clone is one base away. At the DNA level, this CDR3 is encoded by other sequences in the same sample as well. The chain couples TRBV29-1 to TRBJ1-1; 7 bases are a match to TRBD1. This CDR3 is 13 amino acids long. After removal of 3 bases from V and 5 bases from J, the junction contained 6 bases not matched to a gene. CDR1 is SQVTM, CDR2 ANQGSEA, per germline. For the CDR3, the DNA is TGCAGCGTTGAGGGGGACAGCCGTACTGAAGCTTTCTTT. Encoded protein: CSVEGDSRTEAFF.

The CDR3 nucleotides read TGTGCCAGCAGCGTAGGGGACAGGGGGGTCAATGAGCAGTTCTTC. Protein sequence: CASSVGDRGVNEQFF. The chain carries TRBV9 and TRBJ2-1; TRBD1 aligns across 11 bases. This CDR3 has 15 amino acids. Germline V lookup: CDR1 SGDLS, CDR2 YYNGEE. V shed 0 bases, J shed 6 bases, and the junction held 2 bases outside the gene matches. The whole variable domain, remainder taken from reference TRBV9 and TRBJ2-1, is DSGVTQTPKHLITATGQRVTLRCSPRSGDLSVYWYQQSLDQGLQFLIQYYNGEERAKGNILERFSAQQFPDLHSELNLSSLELGDSALYFCASSVGDRGVNEQFFGPGTRLTVL.

The chain carries TRBV9 and TRBJ2-1, with 11 bases identical to TRBD2. The CDR3 has 12 residues. The V gene end was trimmed by 3 bases and the J gene end by 12 bases; junction bases not matched to a gene: 2. Germline V lookup: CDR1 SGDLS, CDR2 YYNGEE. The CDR3 region has the DNA TGTGCCAGCAGCGGACTAGCGGGACCGCAGTTCTTC. It translates to CASSGLAGPQFF.

V usage is TRBV27 and J usage is TRBJ1-6; 7 bases align to TRBD1. With 2 bases clipped from V and 10 bases from J, the junction kept 11 bases outside the gene matches. Germline V gives CDR1 MNHEY, CDR2 SMNVEV (reference sequence). The CDR3 spans 16 residues. The CDR3 DNA reads TGTGCCAGCAGTTTAGCTGGCAGGGGGAGAGGATCACCCCTCCACTTT. Translation gives CASSLAGRGRGSPLHF.